These T cell receptor beta chains were read from a single sample in a study of cytomegalovirus exposure and HLA in healthy donors. Sequenced by immunoSEQ multiplex PCR; TCRdb stores in-frame clones only, minus some. The sample gives roughly 63,000 clones, roughly 90% of which show up once; 0.95% to 1.5% is in the top ten. Sequencing was carried out using PBMCs. Receptors were obtained from a woman between 18 and 29 years old in good health and CMV-seronegative. The CDR3 runs from the conserved cysteine through the conserved F or W. The D gene is left open where the match is weak. Clone size is shown for a subset of rows, as once, few, many or a class of expanded clone.

>NA|TRBJ1-1|NA|TRBV19
TGTGCCAGTAGTTATCCCAGCGTGAACACTGAAGCTTTCTTT
CASSYPSVNTEAFF
>NA|TRBJ1-1|NA|TRBV30
TGTGCCTGGACAAGGGACATAAACACTGAAGCTTTCTTT
CAWTRDINTEAFF
>NA|TRBJ1-6|NA|TRBV5-6
TGTGCCAGCAGCTTTGTTGGGCGGGGGGTGTCGAATTCACCCCTCCACTTT
CASSFVGRGVSNSPLHF
>NA|TRBJ2-1|TRBD2|TRBV27
TGTGCCAGCAGTTTATTGGCGGGGGAGTTTTACAATGAGCAGTTCTTC
CASSLLAGEFYNEQFF
>NA|TRBJ2-3|NA|TRBV7-2
TGTGCCAGCAGTAAGGAGGCTAGCACAGATACGCAGTATTTT
CASSKEASTDTQYF
>NA|TRBJ2-7|NA|TRBV6-5
TGTGCCAGCAGTTACGCCTGGACGGGAGTATCCTACGAGCAGTACTTC
CASSYAWTGVSYEQYF
>NA|TRBJ2-1|TRBD2|TRBV27
TGTGCCAGCAGCCGCCTGAGTAGCGGGAGTATTGTCTACAATGAGCAGTTCTTC
CASSRLSSGSIVYNEQFF
>NA|TRBJ1-2|NA|TRBV28
TGTGCCAACCAGGAAGATAACTATGGCTACACCTTC
CANQEDNYGYTF
>once|TRBJ1-4|TRBD1|TRBV2
TGTGCCAGCAGCGATACAGGGGTAAAACTGTTTTTT
CASSDTGVKLFF
>NA|TRBJ2-5|TRBD2|TRBV11-3
TGTGCCAGCAGCTCCCGGACTAGCGGGGACCAAGAGACCCAGTACTTC
CASSSRTSGDQETQYF
>once|TRBJ1-5|TRBD1|TRBV19
TGTGCCAGTAGAGGACAGGGTGATTCGCCCCAGCATTTT
CASRGQGDSPQHF
>NA|TRBJ1-1|TRBD1|TRBV4-1
TGCGCCAGCAGCCACCCGCGGACAGGGGACACTGAAGCTTTCTTT
CASSHPRTGDTEAFF
>NA|TRBJ2-5|TRBD2|TRBV14
TGTGCCAGCAGCCAACGGTTAGCGGGAGGTTCGCCCCAGTACTTC
CASSQRLAGGSPQYF
>NA|TRBJ2-1|TRBD2|TRBV6-5
TGTGCCAGCAGGATTGGACTAGCGGGAGATAGTCAGTTCTTC
CASRIGLAGDSQFF
>NA|TRBJ2-7|TRBD1|TRBV19
TGTGCCAGTAGTATTCAAACCGGGACAGGGGGCGCATCCTCCTACGAGCAGTACTTC
CASSIQTGTGGASSYEQYF
>NA|TRBJ2-4|TRBD1|TRBV6-6
TGTGCCAGCAGTCCGAAACCGGGACAGGCCAAAAACATTCAGTACTTC
CASSPKPGQAKNIQYF
>NA|TRBJ2-3|TRBD2|TRBV6-1
TGTGCCAGCAGTGCCTCCTCCTCTAGCGGGGTTTGGGGAGATACGCAGTATTTT
CASSASSSSGVWGDTQYF
>once|TRBJ2-3|TRBD2|TRBV27
TGTGCCAGCAGTAGACTGGGGGGGGGTGGAACAGATACGCAGTATTTT
CASSRLGGGGTDTQYF
>NA|TRBJ1-2|NA|TRBV25-1
TGTGCCAGCAGGGAACCTGGGAGAGACTATGGCTACACCTTC
CASREPGRDYGYTF
>NA|TRBJ2-5|NA|TRBV6-5
TGTGCCAGCACCGGCGCGGGACTTATTCAAGAGACCCAGTACTTC
CASTGAGLIQETQYF
>NA|TRBJ2-3|TRBD2|TRBV7-2
TGTGCCAGCAGGCCTATCACTAGCGGAGAAGATACGCAGTATTTT
CASRPITSGEDTQYF
>NA|TRBJ1-2|NA|TRBV4-2
TGTGCCAGCAGCCAAGTCGCAACAGGGCCCTATGGCTACACCTTC
CASSQVATGPYGYTF
>NA|TRBJ2-2|TRBD1|TRBV6-5
TGTGCCAGCACGGGGACAGGGTACACCGGGGAGCTGTTTTTT
CASTGTGYTGELFF
>NA|TRBJ2-4|NA|TRBV4-1
TGCGCCAGCAGCCAAGTCACCAGGGTGGCGTCCAAAAACATTCAGTACTTC
CASSQVTRVASKNIQYF
>NA|TRBJ2-1|NA|TRBV7-8
TGTGCCAGCAACGAAAGGGGCATGACCAATGAGCAGTTCTTC
CASNERGMTNEQFF
>NA|TRBJ2-5|NA|TRBV15
TGTGCCACCAGCAGAGATCAGGGACAAGAGACCCAGTACTTC
CATSRDQGQETQYF
>NA|TRBJ1-2|NA|TRBV7-9
TGTGCCAGCACCATAGACAGTCATGGCTACACCTTC
CASTIDSHGYTF
>NA|TRBJ2-3|NA|TRBV7-6
TGTGCCACCTTTCGAGGGGATACGCAGTATTTT
CATFRGDTQYF
>NA|TRBJ2-7|NA|TRBV10-3
TGTGCCATCAGTGAGCTCTACGAGCAGTACTTC
CAISELYEQYF
>NA|TRBJ1-2|NA|TRBV19
TGTGCCAGTAGTTTAAGGACAGCTAACTATGGCTACACCTTC
CASSLRTANYGYTF
>once|TRBJ2-7|NA|TRBV30
TGTGCCTGGAGTGGAAGACCTATAGCGGCGGGAGAGCAGTACTTC
CAWSGRPIAAGEQYF
>NA|TRBJ1-4|TRBD1|TRBV28
TGTGCCAGCGGACAGGGTGATGAAAAACTGTTTTTT
CASGQGDEKLFF
>NA|TRBJ2-7|NA|TRBV4-2
TGTGCCAGCAGCCAAGAAATCGGACACTACGAGCAGTACTTC
CASSQEIGHYEQYF
>NA|TRBJ2-1|NA|TRBV19
TGTGCCAGTAGTATAGATCACGGGGACAAATACAATGAGCAGTTCTTC
CASSIDHGDKYNEQFF
>few|TRBJ2-1|TRBD2|TRBV27
TGTGCCAGCAGTTTACGGGGGGGGGCATCCTACAATGAGCAGTTCTTC
CASSLRGGASYNEQFF
>NA|TRBJ2-7|TRBD1|TRBV30
TGTGCCTGGAGTGCGGACAGGGTCGCCTACGAGCAGTACTTC
CAWSADRVAYEQYF
>once|TRBJ2-3|NA|TRBV29-1
TGCAGCGTTGATCTATTAGTGGGCAATACGCAGTATTTT
CSVDLLVGNTQYF
>NA|TRBJ2-5|TRBD1|TRBV28
TGTGCCAGTCAGGGACAGGTGGAGACCCAGTACTTC
CASQGQVETQYF
>NA|TRBJ1-4|NA|TRBV6-5
TGTGCCAGCAGTTACCAGACCTCTCTAGACGAAAAACTGTTTTTT
CASSYQTSLDEKLFF
>NA|TRBJ2-3|NA|TRBV28
TGTGCCAGCAGTTTTCTCACGGGTTTTGACACAGATACGCAGTATTTT
CASSFLTGFDTDTQYF
>NA|TRBJ1-2|TRBD1|TRBV18
TGTGCCAGCTCACCGGGGACAGGGGAAGACTACACCTTC
CASSPGTGEDYTF
>NA|TRBJ2-2|NA|TRBV16
TGTGCCAGCAGCCAATACCGGGAGCAAACCGGGGAGCTGTTTTTT
CASSQYREQTGELFF
>NA|TRBJ1-2|NA|TRBV11-1
TGTGCCAGCAGCTTAGGTTTTGGGCAGAACTATGGCTACACCTTC
CASSLGFGQNYGYTF
>NA|TRBJ2-1|TRBD2|TRBV28
TGTGCCAGCAGTTTGGCGACTAGCGGGATGGATGAGCAGTTCTTC
CASSLATSGMDEQFF
>few|TRBJ2-7|TRBD2|TRBV15
TGTGCCACCAGCAGAGTCCCTGGGCGGGGGAGCTCCTACGAGCAGTACTTC
CATSRVPGRGSSYEQYF
>NA|TRBJ2-6|NA|TRBV4-2
TGTGCCAGCAGCCAAGGTGCCGGGACCAACGTCCTGACTTTC
CASSQGAGTNVLTF
>NA|TRBJ2-3|TRBD1|TRBV5-1
TGCGCCAGCAGCTCGGGACAGCTAAGCACAGATACGCAGTATTTT
CASSSGQLSTDTQYF
>NA|TRBJ1-1|TRBD1|TRBV19
TGTGCCAGCCTCCGGGACAGGAATCTGGACACTGAAGCTTTCTTT
CASLRDRNLDTEAFF
>NA|TRBJ1-1|NA|TRBV10-3
TGTGCCATCAGTGAGTCCCCGGTGGAGAACGGGATTGAAGCTTTCTTT
CAISESPVENGIEAFF
>few|TRBJ1-1|NA|TRBV18
TGTGCCAGCTCACCTCGGGTTACAATGAACACTGAAGCTTTCTTT
CASSPRVTMNTEAFF
>NA|TRBJ2-2|NA|TRBV9
TGTGCCAGCAGCGTCGCGACTTATACCGGGGAGCTGTTTTTT
CASSVATYTGELFF
>NA|TRBJ1-1|NA|TRBV30
TGTGCCTGGACCCGCGGGACGAGGGCTGAAGCTTTCTTT
CAWTRGTRAEAFF